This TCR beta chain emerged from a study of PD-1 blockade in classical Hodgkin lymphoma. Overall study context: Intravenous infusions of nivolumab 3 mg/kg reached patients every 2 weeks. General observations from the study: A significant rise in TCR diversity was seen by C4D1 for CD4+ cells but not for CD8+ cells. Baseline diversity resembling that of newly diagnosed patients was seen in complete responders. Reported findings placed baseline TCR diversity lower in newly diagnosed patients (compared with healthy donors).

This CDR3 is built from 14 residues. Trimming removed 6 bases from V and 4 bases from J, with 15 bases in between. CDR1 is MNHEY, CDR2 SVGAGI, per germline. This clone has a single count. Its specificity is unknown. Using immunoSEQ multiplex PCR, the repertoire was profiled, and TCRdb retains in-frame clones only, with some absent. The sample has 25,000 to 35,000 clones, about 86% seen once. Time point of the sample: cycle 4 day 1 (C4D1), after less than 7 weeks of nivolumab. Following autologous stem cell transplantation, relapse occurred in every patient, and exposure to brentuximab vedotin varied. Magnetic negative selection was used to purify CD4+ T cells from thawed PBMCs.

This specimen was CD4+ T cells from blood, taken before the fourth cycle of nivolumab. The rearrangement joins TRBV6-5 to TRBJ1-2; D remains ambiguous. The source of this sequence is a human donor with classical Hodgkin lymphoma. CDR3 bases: TGTGCCAGCAGCAAAAAGGGTTTCGGCTATGGCTACACCTTC. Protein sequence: CASSKKGFGYGYTF.